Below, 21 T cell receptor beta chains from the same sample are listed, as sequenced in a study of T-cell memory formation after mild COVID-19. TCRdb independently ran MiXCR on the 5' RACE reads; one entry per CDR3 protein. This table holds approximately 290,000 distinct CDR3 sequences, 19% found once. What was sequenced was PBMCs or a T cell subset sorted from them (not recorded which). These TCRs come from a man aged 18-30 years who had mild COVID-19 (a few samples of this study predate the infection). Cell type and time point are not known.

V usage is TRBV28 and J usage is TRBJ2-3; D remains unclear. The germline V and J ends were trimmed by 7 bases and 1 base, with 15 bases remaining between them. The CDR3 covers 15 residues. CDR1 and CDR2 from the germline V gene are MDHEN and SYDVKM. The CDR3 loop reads CASTPWKSGTDTQYF. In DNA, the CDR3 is TGTGCCAGCACCCCATGGAAGTCTGGCACAGATACGCAGTATTTT.

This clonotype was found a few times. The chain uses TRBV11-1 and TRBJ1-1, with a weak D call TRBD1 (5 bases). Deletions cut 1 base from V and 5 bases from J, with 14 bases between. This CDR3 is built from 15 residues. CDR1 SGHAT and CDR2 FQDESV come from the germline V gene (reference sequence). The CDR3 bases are TGTGCCAGCAGCTTAGGACGTCAGAGGGGAACTGAAGCTTTCTTT. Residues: CASSLGRQRGTEAFF.

The CDR3 spells CASSVDGGDTEAFF. DNA of the CDR3: TGTGCCAGCAGCGTAGATGGGGGGGACACTGAAGCTTTCTTT. The rearrangement links TRBV9 to TRBJ1-1, with D perhaps TRBD1 (5 bases). Trimming pared 0 bases from V and 3 bases from J, leaving 9 bases between. The length of the CDR3 is 14 residues. Germline V gene sequence: CDR1 SGDLS, CDR2 YYNGEE.

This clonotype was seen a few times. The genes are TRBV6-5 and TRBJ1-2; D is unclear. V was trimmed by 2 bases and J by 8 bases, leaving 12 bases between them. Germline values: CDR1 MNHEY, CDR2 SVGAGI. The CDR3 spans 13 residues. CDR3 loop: CASSYTQAWGYTF. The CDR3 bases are TGTGCCAGCAGTTACACCCAGGCGTGGGGCTACACCTTC.

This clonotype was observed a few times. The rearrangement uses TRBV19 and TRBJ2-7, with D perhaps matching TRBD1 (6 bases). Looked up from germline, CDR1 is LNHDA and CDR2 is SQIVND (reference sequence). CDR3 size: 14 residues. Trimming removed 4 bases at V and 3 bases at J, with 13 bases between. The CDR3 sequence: CASSTPTGNYEQYF. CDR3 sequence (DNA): TGTGCCAGTAGTACCCCGACAGGAAACTACGAGCAGTACTTC.

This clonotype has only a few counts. The CDR3 sequence: CASSLARVVDGNTIYF. In nucleotides, the CDR3 is TGTGCCAGCAGTTTAGCGCGGGTCGTGGATGGAAACACCATATATTTT. V is TRBV12-3 or TRBV12-4 and J is TRBJ1-3; D unclear. Trimming removed 0 bases from V and 3 bases from J, with 12 bases in between. This CDR3 region has 16 residues.

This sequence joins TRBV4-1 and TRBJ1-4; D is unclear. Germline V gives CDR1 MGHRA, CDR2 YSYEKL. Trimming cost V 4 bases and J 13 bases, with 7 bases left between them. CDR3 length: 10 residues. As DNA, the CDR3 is TGCGCCAGCAGCCGCGAGAGACTGTTTTTT. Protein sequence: CASSRERLFF.

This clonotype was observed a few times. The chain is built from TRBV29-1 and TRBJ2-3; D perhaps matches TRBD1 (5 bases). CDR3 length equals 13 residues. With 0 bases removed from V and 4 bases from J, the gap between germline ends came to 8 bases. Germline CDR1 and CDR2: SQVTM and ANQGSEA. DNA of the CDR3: TGCAGCGTTGAAGATCTAGGGGCAGATACGCAGTATTTT. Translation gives CSVEDLGADTQYF.

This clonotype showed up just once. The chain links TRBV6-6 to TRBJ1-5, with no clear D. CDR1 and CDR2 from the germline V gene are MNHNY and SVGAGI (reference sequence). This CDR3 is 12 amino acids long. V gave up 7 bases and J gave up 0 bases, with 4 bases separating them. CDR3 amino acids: CASTFSNQPQHF. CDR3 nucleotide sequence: TGTGCCAGCACCTTTAGCAATCAGCCCCAGCATTTT.

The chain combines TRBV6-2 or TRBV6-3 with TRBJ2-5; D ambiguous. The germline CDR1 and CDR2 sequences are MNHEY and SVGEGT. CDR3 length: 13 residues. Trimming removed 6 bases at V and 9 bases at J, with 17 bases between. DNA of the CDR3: TGTGCCAGCAGCCCTATCCAACCAATGGCCCAGTACTTC. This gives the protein CASSPIQPMAQYF.

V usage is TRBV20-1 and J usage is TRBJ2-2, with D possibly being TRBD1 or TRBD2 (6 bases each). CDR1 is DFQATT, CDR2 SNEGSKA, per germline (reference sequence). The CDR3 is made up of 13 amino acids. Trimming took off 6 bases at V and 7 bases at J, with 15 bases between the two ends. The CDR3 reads CSATGAPGGELFF. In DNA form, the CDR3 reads TGCAGTGCCACGGGGGCCCCGGGCGGGGAGCTGTTTTTT.

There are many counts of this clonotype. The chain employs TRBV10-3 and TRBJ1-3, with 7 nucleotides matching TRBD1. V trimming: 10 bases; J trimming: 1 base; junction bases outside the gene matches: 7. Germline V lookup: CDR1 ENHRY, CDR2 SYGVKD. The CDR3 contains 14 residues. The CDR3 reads CATRDSNSGNTIYF. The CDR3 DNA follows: TGTGCCACCCGGGACAGCAATTCTGGAAACACCATATATTTT.

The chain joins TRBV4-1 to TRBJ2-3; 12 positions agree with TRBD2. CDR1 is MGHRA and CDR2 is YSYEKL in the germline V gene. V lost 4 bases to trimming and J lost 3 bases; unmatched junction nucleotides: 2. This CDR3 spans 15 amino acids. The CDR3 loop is CASSRTSGDTDTQYF. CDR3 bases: TGCGCCAGCAGCCGGACTAGCGGGGATACAGATACGCAGTATTTT.

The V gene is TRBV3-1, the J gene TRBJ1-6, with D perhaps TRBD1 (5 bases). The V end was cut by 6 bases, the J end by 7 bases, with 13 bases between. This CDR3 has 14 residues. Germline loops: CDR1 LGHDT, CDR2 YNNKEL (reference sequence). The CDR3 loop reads CASSAGGRNSPLHF. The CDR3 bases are TGTGCCAGCAGTGCGGGGGGACGAAATTCACCCCTCCACTTT.

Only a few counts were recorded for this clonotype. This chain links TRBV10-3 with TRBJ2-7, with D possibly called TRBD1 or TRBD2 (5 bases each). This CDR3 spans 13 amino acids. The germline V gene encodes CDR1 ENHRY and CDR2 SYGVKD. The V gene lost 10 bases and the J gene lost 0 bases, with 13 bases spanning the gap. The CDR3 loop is CATNNGTSYEQYV. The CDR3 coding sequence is TGTGCCACAAACAACGGGACCTCCTACGAGCAGTACGTC.

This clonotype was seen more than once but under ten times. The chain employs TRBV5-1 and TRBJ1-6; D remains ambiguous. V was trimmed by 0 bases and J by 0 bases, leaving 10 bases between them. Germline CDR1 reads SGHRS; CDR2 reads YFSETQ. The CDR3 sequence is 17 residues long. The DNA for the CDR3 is TGCGCCAGCAGCTTGGGGCAGCCAAGCTCCTATAATTCACCCCTCCACTTT. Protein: CASSLGQPSSYNSPLHF.

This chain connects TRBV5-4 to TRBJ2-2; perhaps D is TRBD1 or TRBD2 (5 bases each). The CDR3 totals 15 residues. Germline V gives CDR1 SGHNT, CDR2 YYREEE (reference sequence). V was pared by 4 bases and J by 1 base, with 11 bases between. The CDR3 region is CASSRAGGNTGELFF. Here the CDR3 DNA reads TGTGCCAGCAGCCGCGCTGGGGGGAACACCGGGGAGCTGTTTTTT.

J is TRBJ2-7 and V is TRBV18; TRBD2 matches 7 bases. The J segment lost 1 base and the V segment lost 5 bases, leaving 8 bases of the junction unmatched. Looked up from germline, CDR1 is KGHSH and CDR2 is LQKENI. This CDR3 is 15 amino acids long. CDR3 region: CASSEGREASYEQYV. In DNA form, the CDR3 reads TGTGCCAGCTCAGAGGGACGGGAGGCATCCTACGAGCAGTACGTC.

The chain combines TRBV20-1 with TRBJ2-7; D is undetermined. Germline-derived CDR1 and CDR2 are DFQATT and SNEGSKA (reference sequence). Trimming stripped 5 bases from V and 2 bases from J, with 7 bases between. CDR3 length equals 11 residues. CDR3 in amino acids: CSAGRPYEQYF. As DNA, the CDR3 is TGCAGTGCTGGAAGACCCTACGAGCAGTACTTC.

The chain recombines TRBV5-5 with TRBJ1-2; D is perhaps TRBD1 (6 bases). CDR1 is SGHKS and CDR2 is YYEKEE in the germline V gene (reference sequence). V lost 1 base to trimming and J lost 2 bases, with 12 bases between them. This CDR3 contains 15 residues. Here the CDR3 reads CASSLSGVGNYGYTF. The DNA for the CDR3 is TGTGCCAGCAGCTTGTCAGGGGTCGGCAACTATGGCTACACCTTC.

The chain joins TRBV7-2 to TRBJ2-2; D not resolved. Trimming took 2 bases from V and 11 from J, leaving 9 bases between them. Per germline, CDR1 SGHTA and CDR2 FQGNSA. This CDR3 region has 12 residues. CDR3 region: CASSLPYGELFF. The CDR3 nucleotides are TGTGCCAGCAGCTTACCGTACGGAGAGCTGTTTTTT. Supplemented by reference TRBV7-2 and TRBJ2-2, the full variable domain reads GAGVSQSPSNKVTEKGKDVELRCDPISGHTALYWYRQSLGQGLEFLIYFQGNSAPDKSGLPSDRFSAERTGGSVSTLTIQRTQQEDSAVYLCASSLPYGELFFGEGSRLTVL.